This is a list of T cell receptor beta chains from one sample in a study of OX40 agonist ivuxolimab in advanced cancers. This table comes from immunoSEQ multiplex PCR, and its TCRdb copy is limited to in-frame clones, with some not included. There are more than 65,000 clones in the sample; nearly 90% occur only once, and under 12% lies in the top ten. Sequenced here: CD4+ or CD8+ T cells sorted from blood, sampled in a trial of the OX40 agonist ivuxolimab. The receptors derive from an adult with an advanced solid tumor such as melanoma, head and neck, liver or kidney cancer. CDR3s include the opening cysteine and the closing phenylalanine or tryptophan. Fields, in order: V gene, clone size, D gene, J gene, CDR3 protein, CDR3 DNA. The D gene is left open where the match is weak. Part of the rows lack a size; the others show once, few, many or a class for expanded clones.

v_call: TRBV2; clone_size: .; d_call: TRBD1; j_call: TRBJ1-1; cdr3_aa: CASSGQGGGTEAFF; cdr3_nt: TGTGCCAGCAGTGGACAGGGCGGTGGCACTGAAGCTTTCTTT
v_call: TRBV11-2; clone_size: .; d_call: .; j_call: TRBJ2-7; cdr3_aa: CASSLVPGPSYEQYF; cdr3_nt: TGTGCCAGCAGCTTAGTACCGGGACCCAGCTACGAGCAGTACTTC
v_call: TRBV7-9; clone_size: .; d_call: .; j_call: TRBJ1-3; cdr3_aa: CASSTDRALFGNTIYF; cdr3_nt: TGTGCCAGCAGCACAGACCGAGCGCTCTTTGGAAACACCATATATTTT
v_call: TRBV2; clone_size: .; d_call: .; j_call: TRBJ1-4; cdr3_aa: CASSEAKAGAEKLFF; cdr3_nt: TGTGCCAGCAGTGAAGCAAAGGCGGGGGCCGAAAAACTGTTTTTT
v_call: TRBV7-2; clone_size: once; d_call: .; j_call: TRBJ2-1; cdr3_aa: CASSLARNEQFF; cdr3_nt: TGTGCCAGCAGCTTAGCGAGGAATGAGCAGTTCTTC
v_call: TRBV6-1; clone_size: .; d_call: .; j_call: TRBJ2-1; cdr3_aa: CASSEGARDEQFF; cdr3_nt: TGTGCCAGCAGTGAAGGCGCGAGGGATGAGCAGTTCTTC
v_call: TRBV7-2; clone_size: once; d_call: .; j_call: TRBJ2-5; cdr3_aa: CASTKGQLATQYF; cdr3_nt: TGTGCCAGCACCAAAGGACAGTTGGCGACCCAGTACTTC
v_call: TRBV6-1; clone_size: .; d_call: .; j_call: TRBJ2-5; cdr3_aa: CASSEAWGPQYF; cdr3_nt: TGTGCCAGCAGTGAAGCGTGGGGACCCCAGTACTTC
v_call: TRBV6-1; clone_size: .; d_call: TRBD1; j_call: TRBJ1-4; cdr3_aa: CASSEAYRGKLFF; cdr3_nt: TGTGCCAGCAGTGAAGCCTACAGGGGAAAACTGTTTTTT
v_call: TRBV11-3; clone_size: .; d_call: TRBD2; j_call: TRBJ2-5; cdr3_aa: CASSLDRLAGETQYF; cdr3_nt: TGTGCCAGCAGCTTAGATCGACTAGCGGGTGAGACCCAGTACTTC
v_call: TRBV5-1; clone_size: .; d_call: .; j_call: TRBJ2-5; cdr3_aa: CASSPGGGQETQYF; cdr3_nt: TGCGCCAGCAGCCCCGGTGGAGGCCAAGAGACCCAGTACTTC
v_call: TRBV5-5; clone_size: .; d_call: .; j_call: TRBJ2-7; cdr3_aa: CASSFRATAADEQYF; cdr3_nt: TGTGCCAGCAGTTTCCGGGCCACCGCCGCGGACGAGCAGTACTTC
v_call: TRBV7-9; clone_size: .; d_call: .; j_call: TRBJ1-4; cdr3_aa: CASSTHTPGGKLFF; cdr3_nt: TGTGCCAGCAGCACACACACCCCTGGGGGGAAACTGTTTTTT
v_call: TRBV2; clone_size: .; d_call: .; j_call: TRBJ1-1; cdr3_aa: CASRMNTEAFF; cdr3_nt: TGTGCTTCTAGGATGAACACTGAAGCTTTCTTT
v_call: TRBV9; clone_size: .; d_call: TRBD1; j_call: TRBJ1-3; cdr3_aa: CASSVDGQGSGNTIYF; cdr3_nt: TGTGCCAGCAGCGTAGATGGACAGGGCTCTGGAAACACCATATATTTT
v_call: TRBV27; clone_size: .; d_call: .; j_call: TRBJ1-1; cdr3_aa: CASSPHRRDGNTEAFF; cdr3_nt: TGTGCCAGCAGTCCCCACCGCCGGGACGGGAACACTGAAGCTTTCTTT
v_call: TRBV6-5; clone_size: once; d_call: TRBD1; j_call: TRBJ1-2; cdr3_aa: CAIQGDYGYTF; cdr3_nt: TGTGCCATCCAGGGGGACTATGGCTACACCTTC
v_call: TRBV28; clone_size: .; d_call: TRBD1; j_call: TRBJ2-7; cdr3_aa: CASSSPGTGVYEQYF; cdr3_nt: TGTGCCAGCAGTTCCCCCGGGACAGGGGTCTACGAGCAGTACTTC
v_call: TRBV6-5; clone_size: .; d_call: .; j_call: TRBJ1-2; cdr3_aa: CASSYTTGIYGYTF; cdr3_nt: TGTGCCAGCAGTTACACAACAGGGATCTATGGCTACACCTTC
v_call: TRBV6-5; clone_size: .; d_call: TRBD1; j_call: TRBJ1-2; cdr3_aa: CASSSTDRGNGYTF; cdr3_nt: TGTGCCAGCAGTTCGACAGACAGGGGCAATGGCTACACCTTC
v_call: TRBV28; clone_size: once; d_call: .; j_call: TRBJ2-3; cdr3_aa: CASSFGTRTDTQYF; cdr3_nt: TGTGCCAGCAGTTTTGGCACACGCACAGATACGCAGTATTTT
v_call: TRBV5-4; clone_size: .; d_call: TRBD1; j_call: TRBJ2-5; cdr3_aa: CASSLIGGAEETQYF; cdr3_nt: TGTGCCAGCAGCTTGATAGGGGGCGCGGAAGAGACCCAGTACTTC
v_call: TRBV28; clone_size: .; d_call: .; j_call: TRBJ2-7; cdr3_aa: CASSLYEQYF; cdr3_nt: TGTGCCAGCAGCCTGTACGAGCAGTACTTC
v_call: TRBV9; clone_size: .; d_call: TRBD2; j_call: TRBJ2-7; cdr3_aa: CASSPGGAVYEQYF; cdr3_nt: TGTGCCAGCAGCCCCGGGGGGGCGGTTTACGAGCAGTACTTC
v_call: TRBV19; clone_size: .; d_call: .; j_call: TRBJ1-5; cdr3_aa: CASSRSQGYGNQPQHF; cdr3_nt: TGTGCCAGTAGTAGATCCCAGGGGTACGGCAATCAGCCCCAGCATTTT
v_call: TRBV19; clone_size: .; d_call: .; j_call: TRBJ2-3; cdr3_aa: CASIISGTDGDTQYF; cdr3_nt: TGTGCCAGTATCATAAGTGGGACGGACGGAGATACGCAGTATTTT
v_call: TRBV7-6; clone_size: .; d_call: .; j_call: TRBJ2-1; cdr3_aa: CASSLDGVKGDEQFF; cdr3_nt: TGTGCCAGCAGCTTAGATGGGGTCAAAGGGGATGAGCAGTTCTTC
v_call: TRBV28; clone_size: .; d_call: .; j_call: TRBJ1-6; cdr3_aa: CASSLGTTPLHF; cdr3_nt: TGTGCCAGCAGCCTTGGGACGACACCCCTCCACTTT
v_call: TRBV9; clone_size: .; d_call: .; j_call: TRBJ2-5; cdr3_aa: CASSPPPTMETQYF; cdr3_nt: TGTGCCAGCAGCCCACCCCCTACCATGGAGACCCAGTACTTC
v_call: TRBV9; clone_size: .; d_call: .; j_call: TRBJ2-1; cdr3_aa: CASSVAGRNNEQFF; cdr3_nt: TGTGCCAGCAGCGTAGCCGGGAGAAACAATGAGCAGTTCTTC
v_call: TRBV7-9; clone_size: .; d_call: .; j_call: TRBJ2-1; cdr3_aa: CASTQNGLSYNEQFF; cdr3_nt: TGTGCCAGCACCCAAAACGGACTCTCCTACAATGAGCAGTTCTTC
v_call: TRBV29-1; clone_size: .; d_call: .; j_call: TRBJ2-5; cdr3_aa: CSVEGQGGRQTQYF; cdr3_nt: TGCAGCGTTGAGGGCCAGGGTGGTCGGCAGACCCAGTACTTC
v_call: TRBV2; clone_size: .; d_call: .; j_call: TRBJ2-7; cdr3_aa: CASSGQGYEQYF; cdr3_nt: TGTGCCAGCAGTGGGCAGGGCTACGAGCAGTACTTC
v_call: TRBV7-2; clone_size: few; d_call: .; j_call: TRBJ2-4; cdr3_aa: CASSLVSGSGAKNIQYF; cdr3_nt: TGTGCCAGCAGCTTAGTATCCGGCAGTGGAGCCAAAAACATTCAGTACTTC
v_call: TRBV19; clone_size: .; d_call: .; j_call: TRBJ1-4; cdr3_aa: CASSSQESGNEKLFF; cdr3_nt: TGTGCCAGTAGTTCACAGGAGTCGGGTAATGAAAAACTGTTTTTT
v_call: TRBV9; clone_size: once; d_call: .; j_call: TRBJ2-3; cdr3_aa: CASSVPPRGADTQYF; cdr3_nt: TGTGCCAGCAGCGTACCCCCCAGGGGGGCAGATACGCAGTATTTT
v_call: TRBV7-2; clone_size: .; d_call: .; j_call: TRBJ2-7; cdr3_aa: CASSQGWARIYEQYF; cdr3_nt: TGTGCCAGCAGCCAGGGGTGGGCCAGGATCTACGAGCAGTACTTC
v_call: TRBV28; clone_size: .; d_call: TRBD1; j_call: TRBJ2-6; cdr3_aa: CASRGRGRGANVLTF; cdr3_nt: TGTGCCAGCAGGGGCAGGGGGCGCGGGGCCAACGTCCTGACTTTC
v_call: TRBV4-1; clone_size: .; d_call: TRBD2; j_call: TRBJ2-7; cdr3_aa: CASSQDVRGGSYEQYF; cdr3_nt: TGCGCCAGCAGCCAAGATGTGCGCGGGGGTTCCTACGAGCAGTACTTC
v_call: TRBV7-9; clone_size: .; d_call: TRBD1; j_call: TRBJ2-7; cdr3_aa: CASSPPGTGVNEQYF; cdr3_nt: TGTGCCAGCAGCCCCCCTGGGACAGGGGTTAATGAGCAGTACTTC
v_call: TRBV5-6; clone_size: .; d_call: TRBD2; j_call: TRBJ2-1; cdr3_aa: CASSLAGASGRGNEQFF; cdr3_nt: TGTGCCAGCAGCTTGGCAGGGGCCAGCGGGAGGGGAAATGAGCAGTTCTTC
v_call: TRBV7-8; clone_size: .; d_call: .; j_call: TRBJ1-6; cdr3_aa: CASTLNLGEVNSPLHF; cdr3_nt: TGTGCCAGCACCCTAAACCTCGGGGAGGTTAATTCACCCCTCCACTTT
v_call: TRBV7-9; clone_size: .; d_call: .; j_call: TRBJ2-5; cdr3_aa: CASSQRGFDQETQYF; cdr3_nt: TGTGCCAGCAGCCAGAGGGGCTTCGACCAAGAGACCCAGTACTTC